The clone carrying this TCR beta chain was counted a few times. The target antigen is unknown. Libraries were prepared by immunoSEQ multiplex PCR; TCRdb keeps only in-frame clonotypes and omits some of them. The sample shows over 7,500 clones, about 76% of them seen only once. This entry is derived from a study of graft-versus-host responses after intestinal transplantation. As for the study in general: Transplantation in recipients was multivisceral, liver-intestinal, or isolated intestinal. Induction with anti-thymocyte globulin, then tacrolimus and steroids for about 3 years, was given to all recipients. Findings and caveats of the study: Detection of GvH clones occurred in recipient marrow, and some had their first appearance in ileum or blood. Early after transplant, HvG declines were associated with peak levels of circulating GvH clones.

Tissue from the graft was processed to free its intraepithelial and lamina propria lymphocytes. The CDR3 runs to 14 residues. V gave up 4 bases and J gave up 2 bases, with 6 bases separating them. Germline-derived CDR1 and CDR2 are SGHVS and FQNEAQ. This clonotype was obtained from a human patient who received an intestinal transplant, so some T cells may come from the graft donor. The sequencing used ileum tissue, collected roughly 450 days after intestinal transplantation. The genes are TRBV7-8 and TRBJ1-6; D not resolved. CDR3 protein: CASSSVPYNSPLHF. The CDR3 DNA sequence: TGTGCCAGCAGCTCGGTTCCCTATAATTCACCCCTCCACTTT.